The 4 T cell receptor beta chains given below trace back to one sample, sequenced in a study of blood T cell repertoires in COVID-19. The data were produced by immunoSEQ multiplex PCR, yet TCRdb's version contains in-frame clones alone and is incomplete. The data show over 100,000 clones, more than 80% seen once. The sample consisted of peripheral blood. The receptors here all came from a man aged 60 to 69 with acute or convalescent COVID-19.

The rearrangement joins TRBV14 to TRBJ1-6; 7 bases align to TRBD1. This CDR3 has 15 amino acids. Germline lookup yields CDR1 SGHDN and CDR2 FVKESK. V lost 2 bases to trimming and J lost 7 bases; unmatched junction nucleotides: 5. CDR3: CASSQTRDRNSPLHF. CDR3 sequence (DNA): TGTGCCAGCAGCCAAACAAGGGACAGAAATTCACCCCTCCACTTT. Drawing the rest from reference TRBV14 and TRBJ1-6, the complete variable domain is EAGVTQFPSHSVIEKGQTVTLRCDPISGHDNLYWYRRVMGKEIKFLLHFVKESKQDESGMPNNRFLAERTGGTYSTLKVQPAELEDSGVYFCASSQTRDRNSPLHFGNGTRLTVT.

The chain couples TRBV25-1 to TRBJ2-5; weak D call: TRBD1 (6 bases). Germline CDR1 is MGHDK and CDR2 is SYGVNS. V lost 4 bases to trimming and J lost 3 bases, with 9 bases between them. This CDR3 is 13 amino acids long. Here the CDR3 reads CASSGTEKETQYF. The CDR3 coding sequence is TGTGCCAGCAGTGGGACAGAAAAAGAGACCCAGTACTTC.

The chain couples TRBV5-1 to TRBJ1-1, with a possible D match to TRBD1 (6 bases). The CDR3 loop spans 14 amino acids. CDR1 and CDR2 (germline): SGHRS, YFSETQ. Trimming shortened V by 4 bases and J by 13 bases, and 23 bases separated the two germline ends. The CDR3 loop is CASSALGAGDDGFF. DNA for the CDR3: TGCGCCAGCAGCGCCCTGGGGGCAGGGGATGATGGTTTCTTT.

This clone was seen a handful of times. CDR3 DNA: TGTGCCAGCAGTTTCATCCTAGCGGGAGGAACCGGGGAGCTGTTTTTT. It is translated as CASSFILAGGTGELFF. The rearrangement joins TRBV27 to TRBJ2-2; TRBD2 agrees at 11 bases. CDR3 length equals 16 residues. After removal of 3 bases from V and 5 bases from J, the junction contained 5 bases not matched to a gene. CDR1 is MNHEY and CDR2 is SMNVEV in the germline V gene (reference sequence).